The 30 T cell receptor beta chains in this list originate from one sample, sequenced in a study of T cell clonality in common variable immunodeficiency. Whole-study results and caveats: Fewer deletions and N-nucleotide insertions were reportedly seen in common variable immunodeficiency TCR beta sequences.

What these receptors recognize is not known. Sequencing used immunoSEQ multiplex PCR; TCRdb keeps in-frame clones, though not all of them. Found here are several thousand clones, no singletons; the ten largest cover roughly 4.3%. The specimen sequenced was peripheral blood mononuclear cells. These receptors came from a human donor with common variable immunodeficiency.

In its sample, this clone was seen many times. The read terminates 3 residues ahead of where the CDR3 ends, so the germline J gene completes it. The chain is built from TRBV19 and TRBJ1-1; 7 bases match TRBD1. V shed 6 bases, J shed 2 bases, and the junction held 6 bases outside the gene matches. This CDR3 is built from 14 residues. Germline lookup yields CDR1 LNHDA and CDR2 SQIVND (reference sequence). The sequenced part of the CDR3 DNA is TGTGCCAGTAGCCGGACAGGAGTCAACACTGAA. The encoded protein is CASSRTGVNTE. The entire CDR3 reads CASSRTGVNTEAFF.

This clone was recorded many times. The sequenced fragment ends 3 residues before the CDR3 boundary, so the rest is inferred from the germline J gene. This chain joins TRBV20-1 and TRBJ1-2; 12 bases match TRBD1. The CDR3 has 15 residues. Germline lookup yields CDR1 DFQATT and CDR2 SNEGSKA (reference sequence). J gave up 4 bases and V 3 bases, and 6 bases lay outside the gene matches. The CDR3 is CSASSGTGGTYGYTF. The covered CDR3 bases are TGCAGTGCTAGCTCCGGGACAGGGGGCACCTATGGC.

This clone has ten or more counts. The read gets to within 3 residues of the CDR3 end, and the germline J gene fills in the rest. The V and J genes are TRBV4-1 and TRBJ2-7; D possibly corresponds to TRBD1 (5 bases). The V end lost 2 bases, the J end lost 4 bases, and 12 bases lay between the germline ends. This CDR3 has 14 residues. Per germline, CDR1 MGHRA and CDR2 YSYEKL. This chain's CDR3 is CASSQTGAEYEQYF. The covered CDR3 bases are TGCGCCAGCAGCCAAACAGGCGCGGAGTACGAG.

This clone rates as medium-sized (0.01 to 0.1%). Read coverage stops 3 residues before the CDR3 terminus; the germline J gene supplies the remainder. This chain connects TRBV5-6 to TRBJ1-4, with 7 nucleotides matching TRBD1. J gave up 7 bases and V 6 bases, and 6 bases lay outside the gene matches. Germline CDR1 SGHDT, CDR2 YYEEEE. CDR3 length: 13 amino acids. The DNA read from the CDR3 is TGTGCCAGCACCCTGAGGGGGCTTGAAAAA. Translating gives CASTLRGLEK. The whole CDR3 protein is CASTLRGLEKLFF.

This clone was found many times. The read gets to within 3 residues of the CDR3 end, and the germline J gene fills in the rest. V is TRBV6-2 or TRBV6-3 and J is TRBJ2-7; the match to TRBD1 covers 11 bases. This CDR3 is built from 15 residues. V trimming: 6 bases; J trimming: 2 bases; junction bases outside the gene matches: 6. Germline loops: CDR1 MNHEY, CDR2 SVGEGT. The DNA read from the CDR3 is TGTGCCAGCAGCACCGGGACAGGGGGGGCCTACGAG. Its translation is CASSTGTGGAYE. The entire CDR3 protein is CASSTGTGGAYEQYF.

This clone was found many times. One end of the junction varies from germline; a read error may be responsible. The part of the CDR3 DNA that was read is TGCGCCAGCAGCCTCACAGGACAGGAAAAA. Translating it yields CASSLTGQEK. The whole CDR3 is CASSLTGQEKLFF. The chain employs TRBV4-2 and TRBJ1-4; tentative D call: TRBD1 (6 bases). The observed sequence ends 3 residues before the CDR3 terminus, with the missing tail filled in from the germline J gene. Looked up from germline, CDR1 is LGHNA and CDR2 is YNFKEQ. The length of the CDR3 is 13 residues.

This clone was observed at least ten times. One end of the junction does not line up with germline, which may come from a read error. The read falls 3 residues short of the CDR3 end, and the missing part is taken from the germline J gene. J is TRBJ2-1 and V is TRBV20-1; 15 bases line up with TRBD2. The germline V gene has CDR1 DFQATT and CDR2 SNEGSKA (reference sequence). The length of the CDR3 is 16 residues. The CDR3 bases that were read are TGCAGTGGTAGAGGACTAGCGGGGGGGATTTACAATGAG. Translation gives CSGRGLAGGIYNE. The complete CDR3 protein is CSGRGLAGGIYNEQFF.

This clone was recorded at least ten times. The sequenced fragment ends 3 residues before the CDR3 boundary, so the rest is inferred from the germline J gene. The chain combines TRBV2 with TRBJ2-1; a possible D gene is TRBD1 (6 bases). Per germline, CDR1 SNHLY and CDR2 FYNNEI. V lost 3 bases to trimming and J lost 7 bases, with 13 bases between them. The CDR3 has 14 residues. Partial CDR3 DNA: TGTGCCAGCAGTGAGACAGGTCTGGATAATGAG. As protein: CASSETGLDNE. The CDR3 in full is CASSETGLDNEQFF.

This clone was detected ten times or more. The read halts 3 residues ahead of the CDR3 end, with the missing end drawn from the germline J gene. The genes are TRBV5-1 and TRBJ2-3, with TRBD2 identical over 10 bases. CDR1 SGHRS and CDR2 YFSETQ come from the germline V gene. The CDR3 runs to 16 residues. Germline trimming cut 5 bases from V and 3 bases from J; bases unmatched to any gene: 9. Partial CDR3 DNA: TGCGCCAGCAGATGGCGTCTAGCGGGAGTAACAGATACG. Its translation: CASRWRLAGVTDT. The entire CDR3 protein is CASRWRLAGVTDTQYF.

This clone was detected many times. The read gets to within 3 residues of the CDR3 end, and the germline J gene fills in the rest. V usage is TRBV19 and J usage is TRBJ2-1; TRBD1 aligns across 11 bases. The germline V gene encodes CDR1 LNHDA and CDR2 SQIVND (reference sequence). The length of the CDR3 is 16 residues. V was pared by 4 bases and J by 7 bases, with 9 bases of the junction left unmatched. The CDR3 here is CASSRGQGVIGNEQFF. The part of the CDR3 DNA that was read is TGTGCCAGTAGTAGGGGACAGGGGGTAATAGGTAATGAG. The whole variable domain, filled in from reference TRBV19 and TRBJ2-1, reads DGGITQSPKYLFRKEGQNVTLSCEQNLNHDAMYWYRQDPGQGLRLIYYSQIVNDFQKGDIAEGYSVSREKKESFPLTVTSAQKNPTAFYLCASSRGQGVIGNEQFFGPGTRLTVL.

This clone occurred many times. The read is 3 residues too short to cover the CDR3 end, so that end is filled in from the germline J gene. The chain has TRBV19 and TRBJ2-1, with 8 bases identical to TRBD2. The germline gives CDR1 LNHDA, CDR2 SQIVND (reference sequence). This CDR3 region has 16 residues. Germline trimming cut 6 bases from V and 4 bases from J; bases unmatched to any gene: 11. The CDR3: CASSNPGAGAYNEQFF. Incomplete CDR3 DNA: TGTGCCAGTAGCAACCCGGGAGCGGGGGCTTACAATGAG. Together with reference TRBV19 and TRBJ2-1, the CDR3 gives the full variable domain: DGGITQSPKYLFRKEGQNVTLSCEQNLNHDAMYWYRQDPGQGLRLIYYSQIVNDFQKGDIAEGYSVSREKKESFPLTVTSAQKNPTAFYLCASSNPGAGAYNEQFFGPGTRLTVL.

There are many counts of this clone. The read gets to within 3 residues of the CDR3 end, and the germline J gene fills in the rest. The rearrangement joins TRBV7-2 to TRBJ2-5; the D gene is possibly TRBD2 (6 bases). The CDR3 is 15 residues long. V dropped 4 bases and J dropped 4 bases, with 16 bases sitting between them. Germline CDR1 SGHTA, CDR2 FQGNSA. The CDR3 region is CASSSYGGIRETQYF. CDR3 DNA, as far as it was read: TGTGCCAGCAGCTCGTACGGGGGAATTAGAGAGACC.

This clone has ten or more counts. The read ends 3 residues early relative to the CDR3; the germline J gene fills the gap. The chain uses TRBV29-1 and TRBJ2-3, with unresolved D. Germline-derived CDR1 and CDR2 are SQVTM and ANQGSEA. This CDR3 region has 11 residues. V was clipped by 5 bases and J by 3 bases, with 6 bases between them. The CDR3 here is CSVSPTDTQYF. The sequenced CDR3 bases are TGCAGCGTTTCTCCGACAGATACG.

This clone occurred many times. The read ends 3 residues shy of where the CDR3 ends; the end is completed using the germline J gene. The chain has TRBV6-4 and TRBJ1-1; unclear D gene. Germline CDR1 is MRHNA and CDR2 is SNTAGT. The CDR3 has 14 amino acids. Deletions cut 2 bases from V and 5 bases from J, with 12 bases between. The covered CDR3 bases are TGTGCCAGCAGTGACACCAACCGGGGTACTGAA. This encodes CASSDTNRGTE. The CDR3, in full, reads CASSDTNRGTEAFF.

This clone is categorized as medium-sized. The CDR3 bases that were read are TGTGCCAGCAGGACCGGGACAGCCTTCTACGAG. This gives the protein CASRTGTAFYE. The full CDR3 is CASRTGTAFYEQYF. The chain recombines TRBV11-2 with TRBJ2-7, with 7 bases identical to TRBD1. Coverage ceases 3 residues before the CDR3 finishes, and the germline J gene fills in the end. J was trimmed by 3 bases and V by 6 bases; bases with no gene match: 8. The germline V gene has CDR1 SGHAT and CDR2 FQNNGV. The CDR3 covers 14 residues.

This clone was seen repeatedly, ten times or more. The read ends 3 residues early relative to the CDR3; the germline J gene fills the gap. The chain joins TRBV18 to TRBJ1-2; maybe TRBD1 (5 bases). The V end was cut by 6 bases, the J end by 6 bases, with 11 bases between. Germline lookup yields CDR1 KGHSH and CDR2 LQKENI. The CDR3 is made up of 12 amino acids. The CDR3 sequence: CASSPGDNGYTF. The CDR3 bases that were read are TGTGCCAGCTCCCCGGGGGATAATGGC.

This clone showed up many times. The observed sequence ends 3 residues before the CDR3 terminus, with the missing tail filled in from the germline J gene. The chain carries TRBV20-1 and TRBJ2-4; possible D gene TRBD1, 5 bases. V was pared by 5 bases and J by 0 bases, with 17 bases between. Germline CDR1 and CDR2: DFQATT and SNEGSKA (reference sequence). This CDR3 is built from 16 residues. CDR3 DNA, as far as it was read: TGCAGTGCTTTTCATCAGGGTTCAGGAGCCAAAAACATT. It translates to CSAFHQGSGAKNI. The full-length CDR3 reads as CSAFHQGSGAKNIQYF.

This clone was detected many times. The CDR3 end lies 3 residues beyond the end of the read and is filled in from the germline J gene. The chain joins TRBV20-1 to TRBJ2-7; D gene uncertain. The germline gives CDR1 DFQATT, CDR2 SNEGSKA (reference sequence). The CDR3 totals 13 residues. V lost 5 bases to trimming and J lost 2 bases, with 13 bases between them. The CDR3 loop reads CSASKGPTYEQYF. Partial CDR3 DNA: TGCAGTGCTTCAAAGGGTCCGACCTACGAG.

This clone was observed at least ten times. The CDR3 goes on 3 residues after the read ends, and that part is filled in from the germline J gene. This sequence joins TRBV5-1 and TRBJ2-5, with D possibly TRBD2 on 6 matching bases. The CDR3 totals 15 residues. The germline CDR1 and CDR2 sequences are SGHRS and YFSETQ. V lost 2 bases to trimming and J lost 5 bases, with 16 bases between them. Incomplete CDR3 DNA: TGCGCCAGCAGCTTCGTTCTCGGGGGAAGGGAGACC. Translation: CASSFVLGGRET. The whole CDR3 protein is CASSFVLGGRETQYF.

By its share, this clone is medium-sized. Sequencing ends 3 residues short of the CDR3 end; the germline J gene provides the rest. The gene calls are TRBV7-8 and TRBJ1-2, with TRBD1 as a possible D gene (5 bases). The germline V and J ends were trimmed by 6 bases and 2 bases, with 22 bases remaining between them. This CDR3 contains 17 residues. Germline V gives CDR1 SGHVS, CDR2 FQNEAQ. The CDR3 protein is CASRARKGADRNYGYTF. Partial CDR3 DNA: TGTGCCAGCAGAGCCCGAAAAGGGGCAGACAGAAACTATGGC.

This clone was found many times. CDR3 in amino acids: CSVEDSGQGLEQYF. Incomplete CDR3 DNA: TGCAGCGTTGAAGATTCGGGACAGGGGCTCGAG. The chain joins TRBV29-1 to TRBJ2-7; 10 bases are a match to TRBD1. The DNA ends 3 residues before the CDR3 does, and the rest of the CDR3 is filled in from the germline J gene. The germline V gene encodes CDR1 SQVTM and CDR2 ANQGSEA. With V trimmed by 0 bases and J by 6 bases, 5 bases remained unmatched. The CDR3 is made up of 14 amino acids.

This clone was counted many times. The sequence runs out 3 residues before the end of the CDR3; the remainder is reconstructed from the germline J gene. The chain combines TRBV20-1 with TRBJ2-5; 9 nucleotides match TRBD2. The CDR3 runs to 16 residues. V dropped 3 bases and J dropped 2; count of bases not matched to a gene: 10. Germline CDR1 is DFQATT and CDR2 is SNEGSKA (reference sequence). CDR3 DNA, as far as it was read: TGCAGTGCTAGCCTCACAGCGGGAGGAAGACAAGAGACC. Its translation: CSASLTAGGRQET. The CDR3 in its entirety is CSASLTAGGRQETQYF.

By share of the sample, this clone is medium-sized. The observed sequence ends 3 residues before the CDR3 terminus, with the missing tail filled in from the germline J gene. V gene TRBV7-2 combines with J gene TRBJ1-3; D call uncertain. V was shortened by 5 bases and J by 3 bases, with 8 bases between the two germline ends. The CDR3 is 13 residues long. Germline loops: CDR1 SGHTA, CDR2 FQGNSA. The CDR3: CASSPFNGNTIYF. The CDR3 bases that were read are TGTGCCAGCAGCCCATTCAATGGAAACACC.

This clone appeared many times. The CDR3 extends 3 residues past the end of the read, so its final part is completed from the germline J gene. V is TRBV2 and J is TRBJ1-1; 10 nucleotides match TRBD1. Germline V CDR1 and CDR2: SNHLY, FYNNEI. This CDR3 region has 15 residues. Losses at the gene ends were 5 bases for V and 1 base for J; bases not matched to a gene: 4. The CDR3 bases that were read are TGTGCCAGCAGTCGGGACAGGGGCGCGAACACTGAA. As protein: CASSRDRGANTE. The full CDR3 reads CASSRDRGANTEAFF.

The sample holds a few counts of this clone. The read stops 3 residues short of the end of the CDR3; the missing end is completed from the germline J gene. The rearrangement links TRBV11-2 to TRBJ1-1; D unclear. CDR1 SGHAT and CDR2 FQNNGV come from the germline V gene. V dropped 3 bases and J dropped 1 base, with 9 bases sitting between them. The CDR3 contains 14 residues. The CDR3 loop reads CASSFFRGNTEAFF. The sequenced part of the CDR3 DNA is TGTGCCAGCAGCTTCTTTCGGGGGAACACTGAA.

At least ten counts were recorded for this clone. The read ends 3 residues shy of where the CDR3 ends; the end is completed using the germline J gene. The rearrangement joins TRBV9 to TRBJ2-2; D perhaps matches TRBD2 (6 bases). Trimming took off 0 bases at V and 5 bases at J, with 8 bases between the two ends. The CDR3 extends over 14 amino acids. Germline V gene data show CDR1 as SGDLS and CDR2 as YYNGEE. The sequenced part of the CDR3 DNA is TGTGCCAGCAGCGTAGTGGAGGGTACCGGGGAG. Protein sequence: CASSVVEGTGE. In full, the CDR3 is CASSVVEGTGELFF.

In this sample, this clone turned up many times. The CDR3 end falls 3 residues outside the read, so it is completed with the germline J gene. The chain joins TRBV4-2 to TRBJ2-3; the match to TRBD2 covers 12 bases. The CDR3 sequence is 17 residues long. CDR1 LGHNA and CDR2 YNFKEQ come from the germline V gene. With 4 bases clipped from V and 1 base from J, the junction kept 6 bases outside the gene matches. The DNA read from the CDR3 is TGTGCCAGCAGCCTCAACCCTAGCGGGAGGGGCACAGATACG. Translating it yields CASSLNPSGRGTDT. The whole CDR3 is CASSLNPSGRGTDTQYF.

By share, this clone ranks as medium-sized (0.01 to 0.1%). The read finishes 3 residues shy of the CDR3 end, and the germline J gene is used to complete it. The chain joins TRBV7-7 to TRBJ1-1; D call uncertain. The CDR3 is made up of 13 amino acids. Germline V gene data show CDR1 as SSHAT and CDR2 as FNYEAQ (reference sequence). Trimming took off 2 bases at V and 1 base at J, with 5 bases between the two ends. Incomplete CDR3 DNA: TGTGCCAGCAGCTTACAGGAGAACACTGAA. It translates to CASSLQENTE. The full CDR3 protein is CASSLQENTEAFF.

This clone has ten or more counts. The sequenced part of the CDR3 DNA is TGCAGTGCTAGGACAGGCGGCCCAGATACG. Encoded protein: CSARTGGPDT. The CDR3 reads in full as CSARTGGPDTQYF. The J gene is TRBJ2-3, the V gene TRBV20-1; possible D gene TRBD1, 6 bases. The read terminates 3 residues before the CDR3 end, so the remaining end is supplied by the germline J gene. Trimming stripped 3 bases from V and 4 bases from J, with 11 bases between. This CDR3 comprises 13 residues. CDR1 and CDR2 from the germline V gene are DFQATT and SNEGSKA (reference sequence).

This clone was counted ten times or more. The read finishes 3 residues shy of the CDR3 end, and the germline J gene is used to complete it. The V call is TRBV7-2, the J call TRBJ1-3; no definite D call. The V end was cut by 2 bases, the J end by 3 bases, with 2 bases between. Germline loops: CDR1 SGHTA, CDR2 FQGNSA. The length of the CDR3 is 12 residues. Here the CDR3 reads CASSLLGNTIYF. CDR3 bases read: TGTGCCAGCAGCTTACTTGGAAACACC.